This T cell receptor beta chain was recovered during a study of cytomegalovirus exposure and HLA in healthy donors. Researchers ran the PCR with 60 Vbeta and 13 Jbeta primers. The assay was immunoSEQ multiplex PCR, and TCRdb's table has in-frame clones only and misses some. Seen here are around 190,000 clones, around 80% observed once, and the top ten hold 0.69%. Study conclusions and caveats: Using a false discovery rate of 0.05, a later analysis showed that 16,000 or so TCR beta sequences were associated with HLA alleles. Listed as cytomegalovirus-associated were approximately 160 TCR beta chains. There was a cluster of highly shared sequence variants that was likely a sequencing artifact.

As to this clone: The target antigen is unknown.

CDR1 SEHNR and CDR2 FQNEAQ come from the germline V gene (reference sequence). The V end lost 3 bases, the J end lost 5 bases, and 7 bases lay between the germline ends. This CDR3 has 12 residues. The chain couples TRBV7-9 to TRBJ1-1; no reliable D call. Sequencing used PBMCs. The TCR originated in a woman between 35 and 50 years old in good health and CMV-seronegative. The CDR3 coding sequence is TGTGCCAGCAGCTTCGAACAGACTGAAGCTTTCTTT. The encoded protein is CASSFEQTEAFF.